This entry is about one T cell receptor beta chain. The source of the sample is a study of blood T cell repertoires in COVID-19. Study information: Samples of COVID-19 (acute and convalescent) were obtained from the United States, Italy and Spain. PBMCs, B-cell-depleted T cells, or T cells were the source of the cDNA or gDNA that made up the material.

Per the original methods: Cell counts per sample came from amplifying reference gene primers. Assay: immunoSEQ multiplex PCR; the TCRdb copy retains only in-frame clones and omits some. V and J calls and clone size follow that table, whereas D and trimming were derived from the DNA. Found here are some 47,000 clones, about 86% of them singletons; the top ten hold around 2.9%. Germline values: CDR1 MNHNY, CDR2 SVGAGI (reference sequence). V was trimmed by 4 bases and J by 12 bases, leaving 16 bases between them. CDR3 length equals 13 residues. The V and J genes are TRBV6-6 and TRBJ2-1; TRBD2 might be the D (5 bases). The sequence was obtained from a woman at least 80 years old with acute or convalescent COVID-19. Material: peripheral blood. The CDR3 here is CASSSQRVEGQFF. The CDR3 bases are TGTGCCAGCAGTTCCCAAAGGGTTGAGGGGCAGTTCTTC.